A selection of T cell receptor beta chains follows, all from one sample in a study of T cells in Graves' hyperthyroidism and ophthalmopathy. TCRdb reanalysed the multiplex PCR reads using MiXCR and keeps one entry per CDR3 protein. The sample has about 540,000 distinct CDR3 sequences, around 45% seen once. Input material: peripheral blood or thyroid tissue (not recorded which). The receptor set was obtained from a woman aged 18-29 years with Graves' hyperthyroidism. CDR3s include the opening cysteine and the closing phenylalanine or tryptophan. D genes are given only for firm matches. Not all rows give a size; the values are once, few, many and, for expanded clones, a class.

V gene	clone size	J gene	D gene	CDR3 protein	CDR3 DNA
TRBV7-7	many	TRBJ2-7	.	CASSLDIGMGEQYF	TGTGCCAGCAGCTTAGATATTGGGATGGGCGAGCAGTACTTC
TRBV29-1	once	TRBJ2-7	.	CSVASGYSYEQYF	TGCAGCGTTGCAAGCGGGTACTCCTACGAGCAGTACTTC
TRBV13	.	TRBJ2-5	.	CASRDRKTQYF	TGTGCCAGCAGGGATAGGAAGACCCAGTACTTC
TRBV7-2	.	TRBJ2-7	.	CASSHRAETHEQYF	TGCGCCAGCAGCCACCGGGCGGAAACCCACGAGCAGTACTTC
TRBV24-1	many	TRBJ1-4	.	CATSASTNEKLFF	TGTGCCACCAGTGCCTCAACTAATGAAAAACTGTTTTTT
TRBV5-6	many	TRBJ1-6	.	CASSTISSPLHF	TGTGCCAGCAGCACAATCAGTTCACCCCTCCACTTT
TRBV7-9	few	TRBJ1-1	.	CASSPGASGTEAFF	TGCGCCAGCAGCCCCGGCGCCTCGGGGACTGAAGCTTTCTTT
TRBV29-1	many	TRBJ2-5	.	CSVELGETQYF	TGCAGCGTTGAATTGGGAGAGACCCAGTACTTC
TRBV10-3	many	TRBJ1-3	.	CAIRRPRGSGNTIYF	TGTGCCATCAGAAGACCAAGGGGCTCTGGAAACACCATATATTTT
TRBV29-1	many	TRBJ1-5	.	CSVETDSNQPQHF	TGCAGCGTTGAGACAGATAGCAATCAGCCCCAGCATTTT
TRBV9	few	TRBJ1-4	.	CASSPAGRANEKLFF	TGTGCCAGCTCACCAGCGGGGCGTGCTAATGAAAAACTGTTTTTT
TRBV10-3	few	TRBJ1-5	.	CASSPTQAAYNQPQHF	TGTGCCAGCAGTCCCACCCAGGCAGCCTACAATCAGCCCCAGCATTTT
TRBV10-3	few	TRBJ1-2	TRBD1	CATQEGATGYGYTF	TGTGCCACTCAGGAGGGGGCCACTGGGTATGGCTACACCTTC
TRBV29-1	.	TRBJ2-2	.	CSVEVGGVAAGELFF	TGCAGCGTTGAAGTGGGCGGGGTGGCGGCCGGGGAGCTGTTTTTT
TRBV15	.	TRBJ2-5	TRBD1	CATSRSNRGLQETQYF	TGTGCCACCAGCCGCAGTAACAGGGGGCTCCAAGAGACCCAGTACTTC
TRBV24-1	many	TRBJ2-7	.	CATSLRGHEQYF	TGTGCCACCAGTCTGCGGGGCCACGAGCAGTACTTC
TRBV7-2	many	TRBJ2-5	.	CASRLTASQETQYF	TGTGCCAGCAGGTTGACGGCTTCCCAAGAGACCCAGTACTTC
TRBV7-2	.	TRBJ2-5	TRBD1	CASRPGTGADQETQYF	TGTGCCAGCAGGCCCGGGACAGGCGCCGACCAAGAGACCCAGTACTTC
TRBV5-6	.	TRBJ2-5	.	CASSLRQGGGETQYF	TGTGCCAGCAGCTTAAGGCAGGGAGGTGGAGAGACCCAGTACTTC
TRBV20-1	.	TRBJ2-7	.	CSAYTPGQKSNEQYF	TGCAGTGCTTATACCCCGGGACAAAAGTCAAACGAGCAGTACTTC
TRBV25-1	.	TRBJ1-5	.	CASSSQGADQPQHF	TGTGCCAGCAGTTCGCAGGGTGCTGATCAGCCCCAGCATTTT
TRBV4-3	few	TRBJ1-5	.	CASSLTGRRNQPQHF	TGCGCCAGCAGCCTGACAGGTCGACGCAATCAGCCCCAGCATTTT